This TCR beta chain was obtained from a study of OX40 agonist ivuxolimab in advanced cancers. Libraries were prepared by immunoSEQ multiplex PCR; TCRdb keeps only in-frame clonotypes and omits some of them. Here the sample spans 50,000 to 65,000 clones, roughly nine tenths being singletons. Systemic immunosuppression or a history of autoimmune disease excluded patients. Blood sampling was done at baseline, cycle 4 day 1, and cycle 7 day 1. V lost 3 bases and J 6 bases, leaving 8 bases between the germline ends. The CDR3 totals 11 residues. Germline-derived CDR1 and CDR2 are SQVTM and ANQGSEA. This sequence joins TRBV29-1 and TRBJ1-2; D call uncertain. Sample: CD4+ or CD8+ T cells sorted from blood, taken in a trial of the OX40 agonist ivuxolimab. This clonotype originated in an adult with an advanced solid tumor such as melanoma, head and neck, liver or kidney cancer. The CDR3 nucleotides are TGCAGCGTTGAGGTCGGGGATGGCTACACCTTC. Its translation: CSVEVGDGYTF.